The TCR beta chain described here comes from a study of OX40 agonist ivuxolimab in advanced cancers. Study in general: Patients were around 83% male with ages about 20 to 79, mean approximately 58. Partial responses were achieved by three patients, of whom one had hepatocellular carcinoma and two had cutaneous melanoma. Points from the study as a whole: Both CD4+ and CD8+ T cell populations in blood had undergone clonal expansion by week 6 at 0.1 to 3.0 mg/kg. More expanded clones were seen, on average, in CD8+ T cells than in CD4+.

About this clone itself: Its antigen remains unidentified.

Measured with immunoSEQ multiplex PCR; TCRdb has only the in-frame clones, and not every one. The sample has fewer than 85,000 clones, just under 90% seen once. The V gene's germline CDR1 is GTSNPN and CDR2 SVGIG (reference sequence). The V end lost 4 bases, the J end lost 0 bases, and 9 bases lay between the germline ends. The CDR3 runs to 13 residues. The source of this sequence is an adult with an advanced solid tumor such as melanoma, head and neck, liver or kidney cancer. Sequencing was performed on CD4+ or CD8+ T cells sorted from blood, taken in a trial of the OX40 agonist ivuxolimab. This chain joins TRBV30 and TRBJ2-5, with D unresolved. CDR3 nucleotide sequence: TGTGCCTGGAATCTAGGTTACCAAGAGACCCAGTACTTC. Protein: CAWNLGYQETQYF.